The rows below give T cell receptor beta chains drawn from one sample of a study of blood T cell repertoires in COVID-19. Only in-frame clones appear in the TCRdb table, and some are missing; sequencing was by immunoSEQ multiplex PCR. The sample lists approximately 47,000 clones, roughly 80% occurring once. The sequenced material came from peripheral blood. The receptors stem from a man aged 55 to 69 with acute or convalescent COVID-19. The CDR3 runs from the conserved cysteine through the conserved F or W. D genes are given only for firm matches. The size entry is marked missing in some rows and otherwise reads once, few, many or a size class.

D	V	J	size	CDR3	DNA
TRBD1	TRBV18	TRBJ1-1	-	CASSPQGADPSVMTFF	TGTGCCAGCTCACCACAGGGGGCGGATCCCTCGGTTATGACGTTCTTT
-	TRBV3-1/TRBV3-2	TRBJ2-7	-	CASSQAIWGHEQYF	TGTGCCAGCAGCCAAGCCATATGGGGCCACGAGCAGTACTTC
-	TRBV9	TRBJ1-4	-	CASSLGGGAHEKLFF	TGTGCCAGCAGCCTAGGCGGGGGGGCGCATGAAAAACTGTTTTTT
-	TRBV3-1/TRBV3-2	TRBJ1-2	once	CASSQGGARDYGYTF	TGTGCCAGCAGCCAAGGGGGCGCCAGGGACTATGGCTACACCTTC
-	TRBV19	TRBJ1-2	-	CASSPPGARSYGYTF	TGTGCCAGTAGTCCCCCAGGGGCCCGGAGCTATGGCTACACCTTC
-	TRBV5-1	TRBJ2-1	-	CASSLDPGDNEQFF	TGCGCCAGCAGCTTGGATCCGGGGGACAATGAGCAGTTCTTC
-	TRBV12-3/TRBV12-4	TRBJ1-2	-	CASSYPGNGYTF	TGTGCCAGCAGTTATCCAGGGAATGGCTACACCTTC
TRBD2	TRBV10-3	TRBJ2-3	-	CAISESGAAGGHTDTQYF	TGTGCCATCAGTGAGAGTGGGGCTGCGGGGGGCCACACAGATACGCAGTATTTT
-	TRBV3-1/TRBV3-2	TRBJ1-3	-	CASSQGQAGNTIYF	TGTGCCAGCAGCCAAGGACAAGCTGGAAACACCATATATTTT
-	TRBV4-2	TRBJ2-7	-	CASSQDTRGPYEQYF	TGTGCCAGCAGCCAAGATACCCGAGGCCCCTACGAGCAGTACTTC
-	TRBV6-5	TRBJ2-7	-	CASSKQGSEQYF	TGTGCCAGCAGCAAACAGGGCTCCGAGCAGTACTTC
-	TRBV25-1	TRBJ1-1	-	CASSVTGNTEAFF	TGTGCCAGCAGTGTCACAGGGAACACTGAAGCTTTCTTT
-	TRBV11-1	TRBJ2-5	-	CASSFGVEETQYF	TGTGCCAGCAGCTTCGGGGTAGAGGAGACCCAGTACTTC
-	TRBV7-2	TRBJ1-2	-	CASSPEDRDYGYTF	TGTGCCAGCAGCCCCGAAGACAGAGACTATGGCTACACCTTC
-	TRBV5-1	TRBJ1-5	-	CASSLGGRVSNQPQHF	TGCGCCAGCAGCTTGGGTGGGAGGGTAAGCAATCAGCCCCAGCATTTT
TRBD2	TRBV7-8	TRBJ2-5	once	CASSLALAGLQETQYF	TGTGCCAGCAGCTTAGCCCTAGCGGGGCTCCAAGAGACCCAGTACTTC
TRBD2	TRBV2	TRBJ2-3	once	CASSFSGGDTDTQYF	TGTGCCAGCAGTTTTAGCGGGGGGGACACAGATACGCAGTATTTT
-	TRBV29-1	TRBJ2-1	-	CSVGSGANEQFF	TGCAGCGTTGGGTCAGGGGCCAATGAGCAGTTCTTC
TRBD2	TRBV6-5	TRBJ2-3	-	CASSLAGGPFDTQYF	TGTGCCAGCAGTCTAGCGGGGGGGCCGTTCGATACGCAGTATTTT
-	TRBV24-1	TRBJ2-1	-	CATSENEPGGSYNEQFF	TGTGCCACCAGTGAGAACGAGCCAGGGGGGTCCTACAATGAGCAGTTCTTC
-	TRBV19	TRBJ1-5	once	CASSIWGRDQPQHF	TGTGCCAGTAGTATTTGGGGGCGAGATCAGCCCCAGCATTTT
-	TRBV11-2	TRBJ2-7	-	CASSLDSGDIYEQYF	TGTGCCAGCAGCTTAGATTCCGGGGACATCTACGAGCAGTACTTC
-	TRBV4-1	TRBJ2-3	-	CASSQDRPGTDTQYF	TGCGCCAGCAGCCAAGATCGTCCGGGCACAGATACGCAGTATTTT
TRBD2	TRBV24-1	TRBJ2-2	-	CATRGAGAYTGELFF	TGTGCCACCAGGGGAGCGGGGGCGTACACCGGGGAGCTGTTTTTT
TRBD1	TRBV19	TRBJ1-5	-	CASGFGDRINQPQHF	TGTGCCAGTGGATTTGGGGACAGAATTAATCAGCCCCAGCATTTT
TRBD1	TRBV5-8	TRBJ2-2	-	CASSPDRGRIGELFF	TGTGCCAGCAGCCCGGACAGGGGGCGCATCGGGGAGCTGTTTTTT
-	TRBV7-2	TRBJ2-3	-	CASSMTTQHTDTQYF	TGTGCCAGCAGCATGACTACCCAACACACAGATACGCAGTATTTT
TRBD1	TRBV10-3	TRBJ2-5	-	CAIRAGTGYHQETQYF	TGTGCCATCAGGGCCGGGACAGGGTATCATCAAGAGACCCAGTACTTC
TRBD1	TRBV24-1	TRBJ2-3	-	CATSDLSRKGAPDTQYF	TGTGCCACCAGTGATTTGAGTAGGAAGGGGGCCCCAGATACGCAGTATTTT
-	TRBV7-2	TRBJ1-1	-	CASSAKGHENTEAFF	TGTGCCAGCAGCGCTAAAGGACATGAGAACACTGAAGCTTTCTTT
TRBD1	TRBV2	TRBJ1-1	-	CASSDDRGGNTEAFF	TGTGCCAGCAGTGACGACAGGGGGGGAAACACTGAAGCTTTCTTT
-	TRBV30	TRBJ2-7	-	CAWSVQGYEQYF	TGTGCCTGGAGTGTGCAGGGGTACGAGCAGTACTTC
-	TRBV9	TRBJ1-6	-	CASRGGNSPLHF	TGTGCCAGCAGGGGAGGAAATTCACCCCTCCACTTT
-	TRBV6-5	TRBJ1-2	-	CASSYGAGANYGYTF	TGTGCCAGCAGTTACGGGGCAGGCGCGAACTATGGCTACACCTTC
-	TRBV4-1	TRBJ2-1	once	CASSQGLLSEQFF	TGCGCCAGCAGCCAAGGTTTACTTAGCGAGCAGTTCTTC
-	TRBV2	TRBJ1-1	once	CASIQVNREAFF	TGTGCCAGCATACAGGTTAACAGAGAGGCTTTCTTT
TRBD2	TRBV4-1	TRBJ2-2	-	CASSQERSGVTGELFF	TGCGCCAGCAGCCAAGAACGAAGCGGGGTCACCGGGGAGCTGTTTTTT
TRBD2	TRBV9	TRBJ2-5	-	CASSGSSGQETQYF	TGTGCCAGCAGCGGCTCTAGCGGGCAAGAGACCCAGTACTTC
-	TRBV5-1	TRBJ2-3	-	CASSLEKTADTQYF	TGCGCCAGCAGCTTGGAGAAGACAGCAGATACGCAGTATTTT
TRBD1	TRBV9	TRBJ1-3	-	CASSEEPGGARNTIYF	TGTGCCAGCAGCGAGGAACCAGGGGGCGCCAGAAACACCATATATTTT
-	TRBV29-1	TRBJ2-2	few	CSVRGQIAGELFF	TGCAGCGTCCGAGGACAGATCGCCGGGGAGCTGTTTTTT
TRBD1	TRBV4-3	TRBJ2-1	-	CASSQSSTGGSYNEQFF	TGCGCCAGCAGCCAATCCTCCACAGGGGGTTCCTACAATGAGCAGTTCTTC
TRBD1	TRBV29-1	TRBJ2-7	-	CSGSRDSYEQYF	TGCAGCGGTTCCCGGGACAGCTACGAGCAGTACTTC
-	TRBV7-3	TRBJ1-1	-	CASSLNSLNTEAFF	TGTGCCAGCAGCTTAAACAGTTTGAACACTGAAGCTTTCTTT
-	TRBV19	TRBJ1-2	-	CATLKSASRDGYTF	TGTGCCACCCTAAAATCGGCTTCTCGGGATGGCTACACCTTC
-	TRBV5-1	TRBJ2-7	-	CASRNTGSGEQYF	TGCGCCAGCAGGAATACCGGGTCGGGGGAGCAGTACTTC
TRBD1	TRBV19	TRBJ1-2	-	CASSPGQGFYGYTF	TGTGCCAGTAGCCCAGGACAGGGCTTCTATGGCTACACCTTC
TRBD2	TRBV28	TRBJ2-1	-	CASRTMSGSSYNEQFF	TGTGCCAGCAGGACAATGAGCGGGAGCTCCTACAATGAGCAGTTCTTC
TRBD1	TRBV19	TRBJ2-1	-	CASSLRDRGFNEQFF	TGTGCCAGTAGCCTCCGGGACAGGGGGTTCAATGAGCAGTTCTTC
TRBD1	TRBV5-1	TRBJ1-2	-	CASSLATGGIYGYTF	TGCGCCAGCAGCTTGGCAACAGGGGGGATCTATGGCTACACCTTC
-	TRBV19	TRBJ1-6	-	CASSIVSNSPLHF	TGTGCCAGTAGTATCGTTAGTAATTCACCCCTCCACTTT
-	TRBV15	TRBJ1-2	-	CATSPDTNARPGYTF	TGTGCCACCAGCCCTGATACTAACGCCCGGCCGGGCTACACCTTC
-	TRBV18	TRBJ2-1	-	CASSPLAASSYNEQFF	TGTGCCAGCTCACCACTAGCGGCTTCCTCCTACAATGAGCAGTTCTTC